This record covers a single T cell receptor beta chain. The antigen is unknown. The record originates from a study of post-analysis software for immune sequencing data. Unique molecular identifiers were carried by the TCR beta cDNA libraries. Yield was 500,000 to 600,000 cDNA molecules from about 1 to 10 million T cells. From the PCR reads, TCRdb called clonotypes with MiXCR, one entry per CDR3 protein. In the table there are 150,000 to 200,000 distinct CDR3 sequences, over 25% of which are singletons. Germline assignment: CDR1 LGHDT and CDR2 YNNKEL (reference sequence). V lost 5 bases, J lost 2 bases, and 15 bases lay in between. This CDR3 is 15 amino acids long. Study findings and constraints: Controls showed lower frequencies than patients for roughly five TRBV segments, and TRBV5-6, TRBV5-1 and TRBV20-1 were among these. Samples from a shared batch, those prepared together, strongly co-clustered by F measure. Relative to controls, patients with multiple sclerosis showed significantly lower normalized Chao1 diversity.

The origin of this receptor is a girl aged 5 to 17 with multiple sclerosis. The rearrangement links TRBV3-1 to TRBJ1-1, with a tentative D call TRBD1 (5 bases). Specimen: blood. The CDR3 reads CASSALPGLNTEAFF. The CDR3, as DNA: TGTGCCAGCAGCGCTTTACCGGGGCTTAACACTGAAGCTTTCTTT.